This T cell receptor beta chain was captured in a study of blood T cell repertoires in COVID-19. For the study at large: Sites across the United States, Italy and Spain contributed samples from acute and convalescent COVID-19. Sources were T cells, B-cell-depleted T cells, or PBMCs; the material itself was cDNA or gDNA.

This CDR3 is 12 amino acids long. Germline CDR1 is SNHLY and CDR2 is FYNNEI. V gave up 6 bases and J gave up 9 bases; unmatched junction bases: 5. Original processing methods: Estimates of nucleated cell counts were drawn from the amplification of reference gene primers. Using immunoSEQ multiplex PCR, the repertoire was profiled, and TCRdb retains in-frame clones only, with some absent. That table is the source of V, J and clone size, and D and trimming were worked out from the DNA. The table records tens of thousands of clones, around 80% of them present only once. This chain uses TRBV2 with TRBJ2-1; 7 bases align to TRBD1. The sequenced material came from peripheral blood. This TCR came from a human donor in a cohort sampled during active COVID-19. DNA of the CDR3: TGTGCCAGCAGCCCCAGGGGGTTTGAGCAGTTCTTC. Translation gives CASSPRGFEQFF.